Listed here is a single TCR beta chain. Germline V gene data show CDR1 as LNHDA and CDR2 as SQIVND (reference sequence). The ends were cut back, 10 bases at V and 2 bases at J, with 24 bases in the middle. The CDR3 covers 17 residues. This record comes from a study of cytomegalovirus exposure and HLA in healthy donors. A multiplex PCR was run with 60 Vbeta primers and 13 Jbeta primers. Some clones are missing from TCRdb's copy, which holds only in-frame ones; the method was immunoSEQ multiplex PCR. The sample has 150,000 to 200,000 clones, around two thirds seen once. The chain combines TRBV19 with TRBJ1-3; a possible D gene is TRBD1 (5 bases). Sequenced input: PBMCs. This sequence originates from a man aged 35-49 years in good health and CMV-seronegative. This CDR3 reads CATIQPGRFFAGNTIYF. CDR3 DNA sequence: TGTGCCACCATACAACCAGGGCGGTTTTTCGCTGGAAACACCATATATTTT.